Reported below is one T cell receptor beta chain. Its antigen is currently unknown. The sample originates from a study of CD8+CD57+ T cells in acquired aplastic anemia. Overall study results and limits: Found in both controls and patients were some 31 CD8+ CDR3 sequences. The study found no significant CD8+ Simpson's diversity difference between patients and controls.

The ends lost 6 bases at V and 6 bases at J; junction bases unmatched: 5. This CDR3 contains 14 residues. Germline-derived CDR1 and CDR2 are ENHRY and SYGVKD. An expansion of CD8+CD57+ cells by flow cytometry had been shown in patients chosen for sequencing. Profiles of TCR beta VDJ and CDR3 were generated from a genomic DNA template. Via MiXCR, TCRdb re-called the reads, giving one row per CDR3 protein. The sample contains 150,000 or so distinct CDR3 sequences, around half of which appear only once. The rearrangement uses TRBV10-3 and TRBJ1-1, with 12 bases lining up with TRBD1. The sequence was obtained from a human donor with aplastic anemia. Sequencing input: sorted CD4+, CD8+, or CD8+CD57+ T cells (not recorded which) from PBMCs. CDR3 loop: CAIRAGQGAAEAFF. The DNA of the CDR3 is TGTGCCATCAGGGCGGGACAGGGGGCAGCTGAAGCTTTCTTT.